The present T cell receptor beta chain was sequenced within a study of cytomegalovirus exposure and HLA in healthy donors. Healthy people donating bone marrow made up the donors. Primers included in the PCR were 60 Vbeta and 13 Jbeta primers. This table comes from immunoSEQ multiplex PCR, and its TCRdb copy is limited to in-frame clones, with some not included. The table shows approximately 110,000 clones, with about 68% occurring only once. The sequence came from a man aged 30-40 years in good health and CMV-seropositive. The source material was PBMCs.

CDR3 in amino acids: CASHKTGPDTQYF. Here the CDR3 DNA reads TGTGCCAGCCACAAGACAGGGCCAGATACGCAGTATTTT. The J gene is TRBJ2-3, the V gene TRBV2, with 7 bases matching TRBD1. The CDR3 is 13 amino acids. CDR1 and CDR2 (germline): SNHLY, FYNNEI. After removal of 8 bases from V and 4 bases from J, the junction contained 6 bases not matched to a gene.